This T cell receptor (beta chain) was sequenced during a study of blood T cell repertoires in COVID-19. Study in general: Acute and convalescent COVID-19 samples came from the United States, Italy and Spain.

Study members were between roughly 18 and 90 years old and lived in roughly 24 US regions. Cohorts were assigned according to the clinical history that participants reported. Sequencing was performed with immunoSEQ multiplex PCR; in TCRdb, only in-frame clones are kept and a portion is missing. In the table there are 350,000 to 500,000 clones, about 88% of which are singletons. The CDR3 extends over 17 amino acids. The V gene end was trimmed by 1 base and the J gene end by 2 bases; junction bases not matched to a gene: 5. CDR1 and CDR2 (germline): LGHDT, YNNKEL (reference sequence). This sequence was found in a woman in her late teens or twenties who had been exposed to COVID-19. The chain has TRBV3-1 (or the pseudogene TRBV3-2) and TRBJ2-5, with 12 bases lining up with TRBD2. Material: PBMCs or T cells enriched from blood (not recorded which). For the CDR3, the DNA is TGTGCCAGCAGCCAAGGGGCTAGCGGGGGGGCACAAGAGACCCAGTACTTC. Translating gives CASSQGASGGAQETQYF.